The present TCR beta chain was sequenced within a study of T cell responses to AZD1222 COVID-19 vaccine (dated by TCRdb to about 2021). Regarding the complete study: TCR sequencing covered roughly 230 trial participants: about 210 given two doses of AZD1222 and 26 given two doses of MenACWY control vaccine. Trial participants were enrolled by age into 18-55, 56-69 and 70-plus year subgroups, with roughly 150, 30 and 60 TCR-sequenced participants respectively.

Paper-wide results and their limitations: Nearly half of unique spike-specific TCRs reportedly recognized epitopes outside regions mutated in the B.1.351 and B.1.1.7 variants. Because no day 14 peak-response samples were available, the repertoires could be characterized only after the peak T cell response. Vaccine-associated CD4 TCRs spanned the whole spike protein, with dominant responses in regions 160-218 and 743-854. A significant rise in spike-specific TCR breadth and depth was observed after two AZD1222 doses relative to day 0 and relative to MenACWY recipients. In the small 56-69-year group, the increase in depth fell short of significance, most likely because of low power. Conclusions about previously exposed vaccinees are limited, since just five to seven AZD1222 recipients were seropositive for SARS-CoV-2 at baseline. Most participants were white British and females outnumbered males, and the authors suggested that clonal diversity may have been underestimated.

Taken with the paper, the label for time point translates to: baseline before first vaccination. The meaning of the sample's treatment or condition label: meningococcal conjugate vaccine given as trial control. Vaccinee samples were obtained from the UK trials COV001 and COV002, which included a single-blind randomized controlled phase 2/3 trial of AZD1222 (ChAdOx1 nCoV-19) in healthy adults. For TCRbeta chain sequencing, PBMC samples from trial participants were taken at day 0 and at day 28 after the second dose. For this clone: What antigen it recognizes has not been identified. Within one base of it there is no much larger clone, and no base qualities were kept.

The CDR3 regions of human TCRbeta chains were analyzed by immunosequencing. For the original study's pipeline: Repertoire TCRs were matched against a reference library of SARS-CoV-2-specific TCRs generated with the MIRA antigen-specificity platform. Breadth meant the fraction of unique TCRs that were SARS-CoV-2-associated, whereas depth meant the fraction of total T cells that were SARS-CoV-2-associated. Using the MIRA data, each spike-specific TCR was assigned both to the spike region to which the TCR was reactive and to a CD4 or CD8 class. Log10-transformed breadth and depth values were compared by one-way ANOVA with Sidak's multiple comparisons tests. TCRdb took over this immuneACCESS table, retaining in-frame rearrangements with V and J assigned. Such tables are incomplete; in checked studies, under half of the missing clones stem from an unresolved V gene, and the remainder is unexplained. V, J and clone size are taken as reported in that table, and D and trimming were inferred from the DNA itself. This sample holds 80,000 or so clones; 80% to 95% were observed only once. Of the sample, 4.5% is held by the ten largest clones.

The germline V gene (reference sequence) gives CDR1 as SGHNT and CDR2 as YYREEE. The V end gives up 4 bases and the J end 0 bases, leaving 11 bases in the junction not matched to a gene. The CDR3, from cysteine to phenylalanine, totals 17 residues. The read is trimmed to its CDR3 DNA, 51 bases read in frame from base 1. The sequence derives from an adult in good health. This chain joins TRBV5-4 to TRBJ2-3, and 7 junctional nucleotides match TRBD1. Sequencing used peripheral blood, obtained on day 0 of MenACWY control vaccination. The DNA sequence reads TGTGCCAGCAGCACATTGACAGGGTTCGCTAGCACAGATACGCAGTATTTT. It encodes CASSTLTGFASTDTQYF. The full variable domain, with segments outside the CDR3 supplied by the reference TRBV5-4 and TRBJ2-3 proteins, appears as ETGVTQSPTHLIKTRGQQVTLRCSSQSGHNTVSWYQQALGQGPQFIFQYYREEENGRGNFPPRFSGLQFPNYSSELNVNALELDDSALYLCASSTLTGFASTDTQYFGPGTRLTVL.